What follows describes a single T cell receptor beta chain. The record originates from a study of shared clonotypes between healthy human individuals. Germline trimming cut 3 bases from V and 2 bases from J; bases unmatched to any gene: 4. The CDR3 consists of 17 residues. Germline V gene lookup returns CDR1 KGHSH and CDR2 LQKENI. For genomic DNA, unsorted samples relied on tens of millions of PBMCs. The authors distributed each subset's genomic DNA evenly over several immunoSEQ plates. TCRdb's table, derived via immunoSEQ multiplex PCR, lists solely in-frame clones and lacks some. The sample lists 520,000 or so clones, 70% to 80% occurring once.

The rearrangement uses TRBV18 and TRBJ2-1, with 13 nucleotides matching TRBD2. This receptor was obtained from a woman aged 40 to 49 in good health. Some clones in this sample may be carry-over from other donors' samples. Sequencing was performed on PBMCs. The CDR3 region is CASSPRTSGSPYNEQFF. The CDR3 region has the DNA TGTGCCAGCTCACCGAGGACTAGCGGGAGCCCCTACAATGAGCAGTTCTTC. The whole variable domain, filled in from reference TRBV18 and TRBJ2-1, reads NAGVMQNPRHLVRRRGQEARLRCSPMKGHSHVYWYRQLPEEGLKFMVYLQKENIIDESGMPKERFSAEFPKEGPSILRIQQVVRGDSAAYFCASSPRTSGSPYNEQFFGPGTRLTVL.